The TCR beta chain described here comes from a study of PD-L1 blockade in urothelial cancer. About the study: Samples of blood were analyzed 3 weeks (second dose) and 6 weeks after treatment start.

Concerning this clone itself: Its antigen remains unidentified.

Whole-study findings and limits: Below-median pretreatment blood TCR clonality predicted better survival.

Here immunoSEQ multiplex PCR was the method, and the copy in TCRdb shows in-frame clones only, minus some. The sample lists more than 85,000 clones, about 90% seen once, with about 0.92% in the top ten. The V gene lost 4 bases and the J gene lost 8 bases, with 23 bases spanning the gap. The CDR3 totals 16 residues. Germline V gives CDR1 LNHDA, CDR2 SQIVND (reference sequence). This rearrangement joins TRBV19 to TRBJ1-1, with a weak D call TRBD1 (6 bases). This sequence originates from a woman of 80 years or more with urothelial cancer. The input for sequencing was PBMCs, taken around atezolizumab (anti-PD-L1) treatment. The CDR3: CASSTRDRQAVTEAFF. For the CDR3, the DNA is TGTGCCAGTAGTACCCGCGACAGGCAGGCCGTCACCGAAGCTTTCTTT.